What follows describes a single T cell receptor (beta chain). What it binds is unknown. Germline assignment: CDR1 SGHTA and CDR2 FQGNSA. The CDR3 is 16 residues long. Trimming removed 5 bases at V and 3 bases at J, with 20 bases between. This specimen belongs to a study of read filtering for tumor transcriptome and immune sequencing. Broader study findings: Approximately 82% of IR-seq clonotypes had a single read, yet these held roughly 3.8% of reads. Dropping single-read clonotypes raised IR-seq and RNA-seq shared-clonotype correlation.

This library used approximately 0.4 ug RNA and molecular barcoded adaptors spanning alpha/delta and beta/gamma chains. One entry per CDR3 protein results from TCRdb running MiXCR on the reads. This sample carries about 130,000 distinct CDR3 sequences, about an eighth of them seen once, and the ten largest clones take approximately 10%. Sequenced: a population of CD138-negative cells sorted from bone marrow. The clonotype was recovered from a donor at least 40 years old with multiple myeloma. This chain uses TRBV7-2 with TRBJ2-7, with D possibly matching TRBD2 (5 bases). CDR3 amino acids: CASSPSSIGLFYEQYF. The CDR3 DNA is TGTGCCAGCAGCCCCTCTAGCATAGGACTCTTCTACGAGCAGTACTTC.